The 28 T cell receptor beta chains below were found in one sample sequenced in a study of blood T cell repertoires in COVID-19. Assay: immunoSEQ multiplex PCR; the TCRdb copy retains only in-frame clones and omits some. The table has approximately 70,000 clones, about 80% seen once. Sequenced sample: peripheral blood. The receptors shown here come from a woman in her seventies with acute or convalescent COVID-19.

V usage is TRBV2 and J usage is TRBJ2-7; D is uncertain. CDR1 is SNHLY, CDR2 FYNNEI, per germline. Trimming shortened V by 0 bases and J by 3 bases, and 9 bases separated the two germline ends. The CDR3 extends over 14 amino acids. The CDR3 is CASSEALERYEQYF. The CDR3 nucleotides read TGTGCCAGCAGTGAAGCCCTAGAACGCTACGAGCAGTACTTC.

This clone has only a few counts. This rearrangement joins TRBV7-3 to TRBJ1-1; unclear D gene. Trimming pared 1 base from V and 2 bases from J, leaving 5 bases between. The CDR3 runs to 13 residues. Germline values: CDR1 SGHTA, CDR2 FQGTGA. The CDR3 nucleotides read TGTGCCAGCAGCTTAATGGCAAACACTGAAGCTTTCTTT. Its protein product is CASSLMANTEAFF. The entire variable domain, with the rest obtained from reference TRBV7-3 and TRBJ1-1, is as follows: GAGVSQTPSNKVTEKGKYVELRCDPISGHTALYWYRQSLGQGPEFLIYFQGTGAADDSGLPNDRFFAVRPEGSVSTLKIQRTERGDSAVYLCASSLMANTEAFFGQGTRLTVV.

This chain joins TRBV11-2 and TRBJ1-1; perhaps TRBD1 as D (6 bases). In germline, CDR1 is SGHAT, CDR2 FQNNGV. V was trimmed by 5 bases and J by 10 bases, leaving 17 bases between them. The CDR3 runs to 13 residues. The CDR3 region has the DNA TGTGCCAGCAGCCCTACTGTGATAGGGGGAGCTTTCTTT. Residues: CASSPTVIGGAFF.

This clone came up once. V and J are TRBV28 and TRBJ1-4, with a tentative D call TRBD1 (6 bases). V lost 2 bases to trimming and J lost 4 bases, with 8 bases between them. Germline CDR1 MDHEN, CDR2 SYDVKM. The CDR3 runs 14 residues. Written as DNA, the CDR3 is TGTGCCAGCAGTTTAACAGGGAATAATGAAAAACTGTTTTTT. Its protein product is CASSLTGNNEKLFF.

V usage is TRBV9 and J usage is TRBJ1-1; 7 bases map to TRBD1. Germline CDR1 is SGDLS and CDR2 is YYNGEE. The V gene end was trimmed by 1 base and the J gene end by 1 base; junction bases not matched to a gene: 4. This CDR3 has 15 amino acids. Here the CDR3 reads CASSVQPGGNTEAFF. Here the CDR3 DNA reads TGTGCCAGCAGCGTACAGCCAGGGGGGAACACTGAAGCTTTCTTT.

The genes are TRBV7-9 and TRBJ2-1; 9 bases map to TRBD1. The CDR3 length is 14 residues. The germline CDR1 and CDR2 sequences are SEHNR and FQNEAQ (reference sequence). V shed 4 bases and J 11 bases; nucleotides not matched to a gene: 9. CDR3 nucleotides: TGTGCCAGCAGCTCAAACCTGACAGGGGGAAAGCAGTTCTTC. This codes for CASSSNLTGGKQFF.

This clone was observed a single time. V usage is TRBV27 and J usage is TRBJ2-7; 8 bases line up with TRBD1. V shed 6 bases, J shed 1 base, and the junction held 5 bases outside the gene matches. The CDR3 runs 14 residues. CDR1 and CDR2 (germline): MNHEY, SMNVEV (reference sequence). CDR3 sequence reads: CASSSRTGSYEQYF. Written as DNA, the CDR3 is TGTGCCAGCAGCTCTCGGACAGGGTCCTACGAGCAGTACTTC.

This clone was recorded a few times. The chain couples TRBV25-1 to TRBJ2-3; no clear D. CDR3 length: 16 amino acids. Germline V gene data show CDR1 as MGHDK and CDR2 as SYGVNS. V was clipped by 3 bases and J by 0 bases, with 13 bases between them. The CDR3 is CASSDQSPRSTDTQYF. Here the CDR3 DNA reads TGTGCCAGCAGTGACCAAAGTCCCAGGAGCACAGATACGCAGTATTTT.

This rearrangement joins TRBV5-1 to TRBJ1-3; D perhaps matches TRBD1 (6 bases). V lost 4 bases, J lost 2 bases, and 16 bases lay in between. The germline CDR1 and CDR2 sequences are SGHRS and YFSETQ. The CDR3 length is 16 residues. Here the CDR3 DNA reads TGCGCCAGCAGCAAGGACAGAAACTACGCTGGAAACACCATATATTTT. Translating it yields CASSKDRNYAGNTIYF.

The V call is TRBV27, the J call TRBJ1-1; 7 positions match TRBD1. The V gene end was trimmed by 4 bases and the J gene end by 1 base; junction bases not matched to a gene: 6. The length of the CDR3 is 15 residues. Per the germline V gene, CDR1 is MNHEY and CDR2 is SMNVEV (reference sequence). The CDR3 loop is CASSWTGTGNTEAFF. For the CDR3, the DNA is TGTGCCAGCAGTTGGACAGGAACGGGGAACACTGAAGCTTTCTTT.

This chain connects TRBV7-2 to TRBJ2-1; D is perhaps TRBD2 (5 bases). V was trimmed by 2 bases and J by 15 bases, leaving 20 bases between them. Per germline, CDR1 SGHTA and CDR2 FQGNSA. The CDR3 contains 14 residues. Written as DNA, the CDR3 is TGTGCCAGCAGCTTACGAACAGAGGGAGCTGAACGGTTCTTC. Amino acids: CASSLRTEGAERFF. Full variable domain (missing parts from reference TRBV7-2 and TRBJ2-1): GAGVSQSPSNKVTEKGKDVELRCDPISGHTALYWYRQSLGQGLEFLIYFQGNSAPDKSGLPSDRFSAERTGGSVSTLTIQRTQQEDSAVYLCASSLRTEGAERFFGPGTRLTVL.

The CDR3 reads CASSGGPGQGAGTDTQYF. The CDR3 DNA follows: TGTGCCAGCAGTGGGGGCCCCGGACAGGGGGCAGGCACAGATACGCAGTATTTT. This chain links TRBV6-1 with TRBJ2-3, with TRBD1 identical over 11 bases. Losses at the gene ends were 4 bases for V and 1 base for J; bases not matched to a gene: 10. This CDR3 is built from 18 residues. CDR1 and CDR2 (germline): MNHNS, SASEGT.

The chain employs TRBV27 and TRBJ2-3; tentatively, D is TRBD2 (6 bases). This CDR3 region has 15 residues. V shed 0 bases and J shed 8 bases, with 15 bases lying between them. In germline, CDR1 is MNHEY, CDR2 SMNVEV (reference sequence). This chain's CDR3 is CASSLSSGVLVTQYF. As DNA, the CDR3 is TGTGCCAGCAGTTTATCGTCGGGGGTATTGGTTACGCAGTATTTT.

The chain combines TRBV19 with TRBJ1-5, with TRBD1 matching over 7 bases. Germline lookup yields CDR1 LNHDA and CDR2 SQIVND (reference sequence). With 11 bases clipped from V and 4 bases from J, the junction kept 8 bases outside the gene matches. This CDR3 comprises 13 residues. Here the CDR3 reads CAGGIRGNQPQHF. As DNA, the CDR3 is TGTGCCGGGGGGATCAGGGGGAATCAGCCCCAGCATTTT.

The CDR3 protein is CASSLSHPLGRDTEAFF. DNA of the CDR3: TGCGCCAGCAGCTTGTCCCACCCGTTGGGGAGGGACACTGAAGCTTTCTTT. This rearrangement joins TRBV5-1 to TRBJ1-1; D is ambiguous. The CDR3 extends over 17 amino acids. V lost 1 base and J lost 3, with 19 bases in between. Germline values: CDR1 SGHRS, CDR2 YFSETQ.

The rearrangement joins TRBV18 to TRBJ1-6, with a tentative D call TRBD1 (6 bases). The CDR3 has 16 amino acids. Germline V CDR1 and CDR2: KGHSH, LQKENI. Trimming removed 2 bases from V and 9 bases from J, with 17 bases in between. The CDR3 is CASSPSILPGASPLHF. CDR3 DNA sequence: TGTGCCAGCTCACCATCGATCTTGCCAGGGGCTTCACCCCTCCACTTT.

This sequence joins TRBV2 and TRBJ1-3; D uncertain. The CDR3 runs 14 residues. From germline, CDR1 is SNHLY and CDR2 FYNNEI. V lost 5 bases, J lost 0 bases, and 8 bases lay in between. This chain's CDR3 is CASSLESSGNTIYF. Written as DNA, the CDR3 is TGTGCCAGCAGTTTAGAGAGCTCTGGAAACACCATATATTTT.

V is TRBV27 and J is TRBJ1-4, with 7 positions matching TRBD1. The germline V gene encodes CDR1 MNHEY and CDR2 SMNVEV (reference sequence). The junction had 26 bases not matched to a gene; V was cut back by 5 bases and J by 8 bases. The CDR3 spans 20 residues. CDR3 sequence reads: CASSINPFGTVVIGGEKLFF. The CDR3 DNA is TGTGCCAGCAGTATTAACCCGTTCGGGACAGTCGTTATCGGAGGGGAAAAACTGTTTTTT.

The chain is built from TRBV19 and TRBJ2-5; TRBD2 matches at 8 bases. CDR3 size: 15 residues. Germline values: CDR1 LNHDA, CDR2 SQIVND (reference sequence). Trimming removed 10 bases from V and 2 bases from J; junction bases left unmatched: 12. CDR3 protein: CATPVGGGMQETQYF. CDR3 DNA sequence: TGTGCCACCCCGGTGGGCGGGGGGATGCAAGAGACCCAGTACTTC.

The rearrangement uses TRBV7-2 and TRBJ2-2, with D possibly TRBD2 on 5 matching bases. The CDR3 loop spans 16 amino acids. Trimming left V 4 bases short and J 4 bases short, with 16 bases between. Germline assignment: CDR1 SGHTA and CDR2 FQGNSA. The CDR3 reads CASSSQVGEPTGELFF. As DNA, the CDR3 is TGTGCCAGCAGCTCCCAGGTGGGAGAACCCACCGGGGAGCTGTTTTTT.

The gene calls are TRBV30 and TRBJ2-5; D perhaps matches TRBD1 (6 bases). V was trimmed by 0 bases and J by 6 bases, leaving 11 bases between them. This CDR3 contains 13 residues. Germline CDR1 and CDR2: GTSNPN and SVGIG (reference sequence). The CDR3 loop is CAWSVSQGKTQYF. As DNA, the CDR3 is TGTGCCTGGAGTGTGTCACAGGGAAAGACCCAGTACTTC.

This sequence joins TRBV6-5 and TRBJ2-1; 11 nucleotides line up with TRBD2. Germline CDR1 and CDR2: MNHEY and SVGAGI. This CDR3 region has 15 residues. Trimming at V came to 4 bases and at J to 7 bases, leaving 6 bases not matched to a gene. The CDR3 nucleotides read TGTGCCAGCAGTTTAGCGGGGGGGGTTGTGAATGAGCAGTTCTTC. As protein: CASSLAGGVVNEQFF.

The table lists this clone with a few counts. It is unclear where the CDR3 begins or ends on the DNA, so no DNA is shown, and the CDR3 is as TCRdb lists it. This chain uses TRBV21-1 with TRBJ1-5; the table names TRBD1, a call not compared with the DNA. TRBV21-1 is a listed pseudogene. The CDR3 is 15 residues long, counting both termini. The chain's CDR3 is CANPSVGQGSQPQHF.

As regards this clone: Mismatch with germline at one junction end may stem from a read error. The chain recombines TRBV28 with TRBJ2-7, with TRBD2 matching 13 bases. CDR3 length equals 14 residues. Germline values: CDR1 MDHEN, CDR2 SYDVKM. The CDR3 region has the DNA TGTGCCAGCAGTTTGCGACTAGCGGGAGGACGTGCGGACTTC. Amino acid sequence: CASSLRLAGGRADF.

The gene calls are TRBV28 and TRBJ1-5; no definite D call. The CDR3 covers 17 residues. CDR1 is MDHEN and CDR2 is SYDVKM in the germline V gene. Trimming cost V 3 bases and J 3 bases, with 18 bases left between them. Here the CDR3 DNA reads TGTGCCAGCAGTTTCCCAGACACACATTATTCCAATCAGCCCCAGCATTTT. Translated, it gives CASSFPDTHYSNQPQHF. Together with reference TRBV28 and TRBJ1-5, the CDR3 gives the full variable domain: DVKVTQSSRYLVKRTGEKVFLECVQDMDHENMFWYRQDPGLGLRLIYFSYDVKMKEKGDIPEGYSVSREKKERFSLILESASTNQTSMYLCASSFPDTHYSNQPQHFGDGTRLSIL.

This chain uses TRBV27 with TRBJ2-1; D unresolved. The CDR3 consists of 14 residues. CDR1 and CDR2 from the germline V gene are MNHEY and SMNVEV (reference sequence). V was trimmed by 1 base and J by 5 bases, leaving 9 bases between them. The CDR3 nucleotides read TGTGCCAGCAGTTTATATTCCCAAAACAATGAGCAGTTCTTC. It codes for CASSLYSQNNEQFF.

The rearrangement links TRBV7-8 to TRBJ1-4; D is ambiguous. Trimming cost V 5 bases and J 7 bases, with 11 bases left between them. CDR1 and CDR2 from the germline V gene are SGHVS and FQNEAQ. There are 13 residues in the CDR3. The CDR3 DNA is TGTGCCAGCAGCCCCGTCCGGGGTGAAAAACTGTTTTTT. Protein product: CASSPVRGEKLFF. The full variable domain, completed using reference TRBV7-8 and TRBJ1-4, is GAGVSQSPRYKVAKRGQDVALRCDPISGHVSLFWYQQALGQGPEFLTYFQNEAQLDKSGLPSDRFFAERPEGSVSTLKIQRTQQEDSAVYLCASSPVRGEKLFFGSGTQLSVL.

The chain joins TRBV3-1 (or the pseudogene TRBV3-2) to TRBJ1-1; D may be TRBD1 (6 bases). There are 18 residues in the CDR3. CDR1 and CDR2 from the germline V gene are LGHDT and YNNKEL (reference sequence). V lost 1 base and J lost 0, with 18 bases in between. CDR3 coding DNA: TGTGCCAGCAGCCAAGGGAAGGGACAACGCTTCATGAACACTGAAGCTTTCTTT. It is translated as CASSQGKGQRFMNTEAFF.